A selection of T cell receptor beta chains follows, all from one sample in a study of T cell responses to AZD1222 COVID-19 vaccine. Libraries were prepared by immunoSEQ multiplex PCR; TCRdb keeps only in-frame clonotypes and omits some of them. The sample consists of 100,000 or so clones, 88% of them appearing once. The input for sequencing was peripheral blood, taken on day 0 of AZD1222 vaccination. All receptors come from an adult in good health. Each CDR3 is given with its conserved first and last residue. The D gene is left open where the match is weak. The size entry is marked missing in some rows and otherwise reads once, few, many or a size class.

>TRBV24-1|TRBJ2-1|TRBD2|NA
TGTGCCACCAGTGATAGACTAGCCAATAGGGGCCATACTTCCTACAATGAGCAGTTCTTC
CATSDRLANRGHTSYNEQFF
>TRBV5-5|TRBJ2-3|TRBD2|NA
TGTGCCAGCAGCACTAAACTAGCGGCGAGCACAGATACGCAGTATTTT
CASSTKLAASTDTQYF
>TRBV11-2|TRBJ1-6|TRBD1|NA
TGTGCCAGCAGCCCTTTACAGGGGAGATCCCTCCACTTT
CASSPLQGRSLHF
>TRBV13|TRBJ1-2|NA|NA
TGTGCCAGCAGTCGTACAGGGAACTATGGCTACACCTTC
CASSRTGNYGYTF
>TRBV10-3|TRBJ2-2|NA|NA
TGTGCCATCAGTGAGTTGGGAAACACCGGGGAGCTGTTTTTT
CAISELGNTGELFF
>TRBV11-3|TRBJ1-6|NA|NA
TGTGCCAGCAGCTTAGGAGGGGGGGCCTACGATTCACCCCTCCACTTT
CASSLGGGAYDSPLHF
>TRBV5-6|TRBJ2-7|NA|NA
TGTGCCAGCAGCTTGAGTTGGGCCTCCTACGAGCAGTACTTC
CASSLSWASYEQYF
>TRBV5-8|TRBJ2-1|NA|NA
TGTGCCAGCAGCTTGGGGGTGAACCCTATGGATGAGCAGTTCTTC
CASSLGVNPMDEQFF
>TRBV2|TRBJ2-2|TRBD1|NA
TGTGCCAGCAGTGGACAGGGGGCGCGAGGCGGGGAGCTGTTTTTT
CASSGQGARGGELFF
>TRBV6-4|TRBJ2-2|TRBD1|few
TGTGCCAGCAGTCCTGGACAGGGGTCTCACACCGGGGAGCTGTTTTTT
CASSPGQGSHTGELFF
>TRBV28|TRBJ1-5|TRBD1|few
TGTGCCAGCAGTTTTGGGAGGGGGCGCGGTCAGCCCCAGCATTTT
CASSFGRGRGQPQHF
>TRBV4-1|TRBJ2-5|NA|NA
TGCGCCAGCAGCCAAGATAAATTTGAGACCCAGTACTTC
CASSQDKFETQYF
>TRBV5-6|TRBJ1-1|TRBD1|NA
TGTGCCAGCAGCTCCTTTGGACAGGGGTGGGAGGTATTGTACACTGAAGCTTTCTTT
CASSSFGQGWEVLYTEAFF
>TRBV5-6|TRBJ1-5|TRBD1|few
TGTGCCAGCAGTTTTTGGGACAGGGGGTTCAATCAGCCCCAGCATTTT
CASSFWDRGFNQPQHF
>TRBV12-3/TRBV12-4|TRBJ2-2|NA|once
TGTGCCAGCAGCCACGAGAACACCGGGGAGCTGTTTTTT
CASSHENTGELFF
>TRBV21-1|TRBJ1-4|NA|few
TGTGCCAGCAGCAAAGAGGGGGACAGGGGCCCCGTTGTCGATGAAAAACTGTTTTTT
CASSKEGDRGPVVDEKLFF
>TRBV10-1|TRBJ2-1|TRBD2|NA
TGCGCCAGCAGTGAGAGCGGGGGGGCCTTGAATGAGCAGTTCTTC
CASSESGGALNEQFF
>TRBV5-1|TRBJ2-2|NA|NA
TGCGCCAGCAGCTTGGCGGATGGCTACACCGGGGAGCTGTTTTTT
CASSLADGYTGELFF
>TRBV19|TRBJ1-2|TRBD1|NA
TGTGCCAGTAGTCAGACCCAGGGGGCTGACTATGGCTACACCTTC
CASSQTQGADYGYTF
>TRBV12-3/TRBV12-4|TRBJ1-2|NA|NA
TGTGCCAGCAGTTTGAACGCCCGAACGGGCTACACCTTC
CASSLNARTGYTF
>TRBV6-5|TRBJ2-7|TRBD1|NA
TGTGCCAGCAGTTACTCGTGGGGACAGGGGGGCTACGAGCAGTACTTC
CASSYSWGQGGYEQYF
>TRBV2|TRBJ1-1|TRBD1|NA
TGTGCCAGCTCTGGGACAGCTTCCTACCCTGAAGCTTTCTTT
CASSGTASYPEAFF
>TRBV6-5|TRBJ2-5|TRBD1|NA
TGTGCCAGCAGTTTTAGACAGGGGGCGCAGACCCAGTACTTC
CASSFRQGAQTQYF
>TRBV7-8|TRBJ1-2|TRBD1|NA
TGTGCCAGCAGGACAGGGGGCGACTATGGCTACACCTTC
CASRTGGDYGYTF
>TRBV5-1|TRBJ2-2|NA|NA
TGCGCCAGCAGCTTGTTGTGGGGCAAAGCGAACACCGGGGAGCTGTTTTTT
CASSLLWGKANTGELFF
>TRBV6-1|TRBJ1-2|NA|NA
TGTGCCAGCAGTGACGTCGGCAGGGGAGAAGGCTACACCTTC
CASSDVGRGEGYTF
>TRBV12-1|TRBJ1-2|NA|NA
TGTGCCAGCAGCTTGGTCGGACATAAGGGTGTTTATGGCTACACCTTC
CASSLVGHKGVYGYTF
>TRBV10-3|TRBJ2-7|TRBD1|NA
TGTGCCATCAGTGAGTTGACAGGGAAGTACGAGCAGTACTTC
CAISELTGKYEQYF
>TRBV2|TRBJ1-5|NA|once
TGTGCCAGCAGTGAAGGGTGGGCAGCCGGAGGCAATCAGCCCCAGCATTTT
CASSEGWAAGGNQPQHF
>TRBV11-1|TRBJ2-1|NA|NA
TGTGCCAGCAGCCCCTCGGGGGCGAGCTCCTACAATGAGCAGTTCTTC
CASSPSGASSYNEQFF
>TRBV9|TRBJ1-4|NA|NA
TGTGCCAGCAGCGTAGGAGGTGTAGATGAAAAACTGTTTTTT
CASSVGGVDEKLFF
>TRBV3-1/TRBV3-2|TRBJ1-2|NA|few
TGTGCCAGCAGCCAAGATACTATAGGGGAGGCCTATGGCTACACCTTC
CASSQDTIGEAYGYTF
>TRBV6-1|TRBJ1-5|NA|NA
TGTGCCAGCAGTGAGTTTGGGACAAAAAGCAATCAGCCCCAGCATTTT
CASSEFGTKSNQPQHF
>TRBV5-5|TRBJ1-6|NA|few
TGTGCCAGCAGCTTGATGGGGCTTAATTCACCCCTCCACTTT
CASSLMGLNSPLHF
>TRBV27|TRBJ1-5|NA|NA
TGTGCCAGCAGTTCAGGGGTGGACAATCAGCCCCAGCATTTT
CASSSGVDNQPQHF
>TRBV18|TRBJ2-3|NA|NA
TGTGCCAGCCACCCAGGGGGGACGAAAAGCACAGATACGCAGTATTTT
CASHPGGTKSTDTQYF
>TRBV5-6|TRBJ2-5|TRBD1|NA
TGTGCCAGCAGCCCACCGCTGGGGACAGGGGGATGGGAGACCCAGTACTTC
CASSPPLGTGGWETQYF
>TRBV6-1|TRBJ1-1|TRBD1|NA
TGTGCCAGCAGTGATAGGGGGCGCAAAGCTTTCTTT
CASSDRGRKAFF
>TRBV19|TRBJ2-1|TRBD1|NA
TGTGCCAGTTTACCCGGACAGGGGGCCTACAATGAGCAGTTCTTC
CASLPGQGAYNEQFF
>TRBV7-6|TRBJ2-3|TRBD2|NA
TGTGCCAGCAGCCCGAGAGCGGGGGGGCGTGCAGATACGCAGTATTTT
CASSPRAGGRADTQYF
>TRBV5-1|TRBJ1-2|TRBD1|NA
TGCGCCAGCACGCCGGACAGGGCCCATGGCTACACCTTC
CASTPDRAHGYTF
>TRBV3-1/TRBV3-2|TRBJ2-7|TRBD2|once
TGTGCCAGCAGCCAAGATAACCTCCCACTAGCGGGGGTGATGAGCTCCTACGAGCAGTACTTC
CASSQDNLPLAGVMSSYEQYF
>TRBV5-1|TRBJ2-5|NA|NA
TGCGCCAGCAGCTTTTCGGACAGACAAGAGACCCAGTACTTC
CASSFSDRQETQYF
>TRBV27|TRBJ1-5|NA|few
TGTGCCAGCAGGGGCCTAGGGAACCTCAATCAGCCCCAGCATTTT
CASRGLGNLNQPQHF
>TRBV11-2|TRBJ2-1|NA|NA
TGTGCCAGCAGCCCTACAGGGTCTTTTCGCAATGAGCAGTTCTTC
CASSPTGSFRNEQFF
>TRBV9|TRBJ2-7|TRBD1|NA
TGTGCCAGCAGCCCCAGTGTGGCAGGGGGCGCCTACGAGCAGTACTTC
CASSPSVAGGAYEQYF
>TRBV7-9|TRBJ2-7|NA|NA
TGTGCCAGCAGCTTAGAGGTCGGGGGGCGAGTCTACGAGCAGTACTTC
CASSLEVGGRVYEQYF
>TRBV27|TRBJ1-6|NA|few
TGTGCCAGCAGTTTAGAAGGGTCGGGTAATTCACCCCTCCACTTT
CASSLEGSGNSPLHF
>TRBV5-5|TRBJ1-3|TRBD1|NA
TGTGCCAGCAGCTTGGGACAGGGTGCTCTCTCTGGAAACACCATATATTTT
CASSLGQGALSGNTIYF
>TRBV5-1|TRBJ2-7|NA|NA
TGCGCCAGCAAGTACGACGGATCCTACGAGCAGTACTTC
CASKYDGSYEQYF
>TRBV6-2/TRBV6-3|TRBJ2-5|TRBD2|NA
TGTGCCAGCAGTTACTCGGGGGGACTACAAGAGACCCAGTACTTC
CASSYSGGLQETQYF
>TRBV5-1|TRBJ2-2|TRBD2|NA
TGCGCCAGCAGTCTAGCGGGAGGTCTATCCGGGGAGCTGTTTTTT
CASSLAGGLSGELFF
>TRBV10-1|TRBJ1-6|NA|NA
TGCGCCAGCAGTGAGTTAGGCCGCGGATCACCCCTCCACTTT
CASSELGRGSPLHF